This T cell receptor (beta chain) appears in the sequencing data of a study of blood T cell repertoires in COVID-19. Sequencing was performed with immunoSEQ multiplex PCR; in TCRdb, only in-frame clones are kept and a portion is missing. The table includes roughly 6,800 clones, about nine tenths detected once. The sample was peripheral blood. This receptor was obtained from a human donor with active COVID-19. The donor label of this sample is uncertain.

CDR3 residues: CASSKTMYNEQFF. In nucleotides, the CDR3 is TGTGCCAGCAGTAAGACTATGTACAATGAGCAGTTCTTC. The rearrangement links TRBV6-5 to TRBJ2-1, with a tentative D call TRBD2 (5 bases). V was cut by 5 bases and J by 4 bases, with 9 bases left in between. Germline CDR1 MNHEY, CDR2 SVGAGI. CDR3 length: 13 residues.